This record concerns one T cell receptor (beta chain) sequence. Vbeta (60) and Jbeta (13) primers were used in the PCR. Profiling relied on immunoSEQ multiplex PCR, and the TCRdb table lists in-frame clones only, not all of them. The data show 100,000 to 150,000 clones, over 9.5% seen once. This entry comes from a study of cytomegalovirus exposure and HLA in healthy donors. The germline CDR1 and CDR2 sequences are MNHEY and SVGAGI. V was shortened by 10 bases and J by 2 bases, with 18 bases between the two germline ends. The CDR3 extends over 14 amino acids. This chain links TRBV6-5 with TRBJ2-7, with D maybe TRBD2 (6 bases). Material: PBMCs. This TCR was recovered from a young woman in good health and CMV-seropositive. CDR3 coding DNA: TGTGCCACTACGGTTCGGGACTTCCCCTACGAGCAGTACTTC. The encoded protein is CATTVRDFPYEQYF.